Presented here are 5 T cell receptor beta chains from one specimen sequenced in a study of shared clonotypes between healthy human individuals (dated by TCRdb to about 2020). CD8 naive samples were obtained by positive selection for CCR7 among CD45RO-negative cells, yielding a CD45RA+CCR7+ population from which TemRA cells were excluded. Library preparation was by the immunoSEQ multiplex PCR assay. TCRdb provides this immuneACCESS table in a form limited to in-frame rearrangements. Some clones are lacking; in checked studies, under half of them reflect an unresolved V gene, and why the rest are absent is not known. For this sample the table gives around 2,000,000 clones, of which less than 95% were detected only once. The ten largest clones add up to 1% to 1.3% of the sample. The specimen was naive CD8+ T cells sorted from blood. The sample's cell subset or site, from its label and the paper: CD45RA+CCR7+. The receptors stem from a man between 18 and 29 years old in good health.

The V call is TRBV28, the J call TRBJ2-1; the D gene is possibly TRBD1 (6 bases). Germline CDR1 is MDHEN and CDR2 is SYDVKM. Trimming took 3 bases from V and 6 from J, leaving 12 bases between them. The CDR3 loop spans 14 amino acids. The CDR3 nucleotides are TGTGCCAGCAGTTTCCGAGCCAGGGGCAATGAGCAGTTCTTC. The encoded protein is CASSFRARGNEQFF.

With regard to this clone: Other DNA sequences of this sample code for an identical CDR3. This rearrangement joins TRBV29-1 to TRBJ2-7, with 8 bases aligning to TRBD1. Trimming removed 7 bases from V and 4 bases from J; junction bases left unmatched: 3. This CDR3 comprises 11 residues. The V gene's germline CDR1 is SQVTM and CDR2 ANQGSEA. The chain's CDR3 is CSAGQAYEQYF. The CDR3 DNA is TGCAGCGCGGGACAGGCGTACGAGCAGTACTTC.

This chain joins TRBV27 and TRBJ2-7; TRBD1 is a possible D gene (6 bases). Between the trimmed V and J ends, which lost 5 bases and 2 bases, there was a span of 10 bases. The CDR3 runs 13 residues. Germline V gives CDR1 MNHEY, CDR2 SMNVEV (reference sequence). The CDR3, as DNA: TGTGCCAGCAGTCAAGACAGGCCCTACGAGCAGTACTTC. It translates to CASSQDRPYEQYF.

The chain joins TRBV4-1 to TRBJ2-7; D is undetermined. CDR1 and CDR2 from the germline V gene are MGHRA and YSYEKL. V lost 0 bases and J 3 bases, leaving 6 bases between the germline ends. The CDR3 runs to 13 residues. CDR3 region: CASSQDMGYEQYF. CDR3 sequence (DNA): TGCGCCAGCAGCCAAGATATGGGCTACGAGCAGTACTTC.

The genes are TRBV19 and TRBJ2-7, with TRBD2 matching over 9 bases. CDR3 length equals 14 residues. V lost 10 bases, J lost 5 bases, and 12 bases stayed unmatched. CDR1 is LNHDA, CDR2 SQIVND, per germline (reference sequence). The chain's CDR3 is CATAWREGYNEQYF. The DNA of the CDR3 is TGTGCCACGGCGTGGCGGGAGGGCTACAACGAGCAGTACTTC.